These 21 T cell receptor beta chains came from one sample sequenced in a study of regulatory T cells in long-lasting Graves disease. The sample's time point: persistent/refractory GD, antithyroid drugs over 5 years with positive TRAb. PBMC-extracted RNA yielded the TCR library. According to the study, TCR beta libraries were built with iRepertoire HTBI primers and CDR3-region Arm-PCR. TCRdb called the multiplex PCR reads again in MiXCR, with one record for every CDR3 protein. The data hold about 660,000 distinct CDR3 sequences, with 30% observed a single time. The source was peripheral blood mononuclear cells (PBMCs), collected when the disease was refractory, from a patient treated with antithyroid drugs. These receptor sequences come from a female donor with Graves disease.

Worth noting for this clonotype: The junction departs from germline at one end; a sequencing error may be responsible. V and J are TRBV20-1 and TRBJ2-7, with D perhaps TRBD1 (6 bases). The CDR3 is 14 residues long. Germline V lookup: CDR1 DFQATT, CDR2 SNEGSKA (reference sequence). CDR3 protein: CGARDPRGWDEQYF. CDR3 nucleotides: TGCGGTGCTAGAGACCCCAGGGGATGGGACGAGCAGTACTTC.

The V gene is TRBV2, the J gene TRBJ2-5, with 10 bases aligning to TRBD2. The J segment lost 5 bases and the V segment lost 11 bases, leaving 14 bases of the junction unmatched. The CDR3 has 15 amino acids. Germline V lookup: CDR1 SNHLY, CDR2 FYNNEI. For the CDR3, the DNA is TGTGCCTCGGGGGCTAGCGGGAGTCAGGTCGAGACCCAGTACTTC. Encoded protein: CASGASGSQVETQYF.

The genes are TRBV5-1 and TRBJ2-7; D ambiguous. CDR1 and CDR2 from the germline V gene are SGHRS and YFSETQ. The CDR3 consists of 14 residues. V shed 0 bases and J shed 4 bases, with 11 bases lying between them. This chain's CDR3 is CASSLVVSLYEQYF. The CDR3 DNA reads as TGCGCCAGCAGCTTGGTAGTTTCCTTGTACGAGCAGTACTTC.

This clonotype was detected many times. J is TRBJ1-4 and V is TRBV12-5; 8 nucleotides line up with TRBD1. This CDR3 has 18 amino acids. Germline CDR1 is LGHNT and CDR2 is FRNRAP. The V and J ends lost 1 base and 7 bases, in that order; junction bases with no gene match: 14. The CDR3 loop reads CASGLANSGQGRVEKLFF. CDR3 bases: TGTGCTAGTGGTTTGGCCAACAGTGGACAGGGTAGGGTTGAAAAACTGTTTTTT. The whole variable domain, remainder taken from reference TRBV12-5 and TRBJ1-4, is DARVTQTPRHKVTEMGQEVTMRCQPILGHNTVFWYRQTMMQGLELLAYFRNRAPLDDSGMPKDRFSAEMPDATLATLKIQPSEPRDSAVYFCASGLANSGQGRVEKLFFGSGTQLSVL.

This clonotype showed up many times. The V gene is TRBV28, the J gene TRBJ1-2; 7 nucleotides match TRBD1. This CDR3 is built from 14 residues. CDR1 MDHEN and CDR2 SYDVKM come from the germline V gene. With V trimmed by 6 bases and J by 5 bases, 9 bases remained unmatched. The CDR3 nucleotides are TGTGCCAGCAGGGGTGGACAGGCAGGGTATGGCTACACCTTC. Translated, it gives CASRGGQAGYGYTF.

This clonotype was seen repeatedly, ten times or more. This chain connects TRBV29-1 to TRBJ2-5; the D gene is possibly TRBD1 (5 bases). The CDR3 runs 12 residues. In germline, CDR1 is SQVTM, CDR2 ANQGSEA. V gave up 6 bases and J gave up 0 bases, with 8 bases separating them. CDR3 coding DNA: TGCAGCGTCTCAGGGAACCAAGAGACCCAGTACTTC. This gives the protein CSVSGNQETQYF.

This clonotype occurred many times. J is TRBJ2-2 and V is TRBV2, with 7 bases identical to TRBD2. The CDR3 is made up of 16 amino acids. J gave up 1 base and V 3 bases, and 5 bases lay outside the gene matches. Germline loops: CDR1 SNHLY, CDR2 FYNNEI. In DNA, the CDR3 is TGTGCCAGCAGTGAGGTGGCGGGAGAGAACACCGGGGAGCTGTTTTTT. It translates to CASSEVAGENTGELFF. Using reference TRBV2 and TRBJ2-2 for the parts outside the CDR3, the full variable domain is EPEVTQTPSHQVTQMGQEVILRCVPISNHLYFYWYRQILGQKVEFLVSFYNNEISEKSEIFDDQFSVERPDGSNFTLKIRSTKLEDSAMYFCASSEVAGENTGELFFGEGSRLTVL.

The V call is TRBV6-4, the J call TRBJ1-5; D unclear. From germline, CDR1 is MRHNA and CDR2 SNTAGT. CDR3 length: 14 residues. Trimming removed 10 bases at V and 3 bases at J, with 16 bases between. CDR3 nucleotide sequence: TGTGCCACCCCTCGGGCAGGCTACAATCAGCCCCAGCATTTT. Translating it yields CATPRAGYNQPQHF.

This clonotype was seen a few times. The CDR3 loop reads CASSDGPFHRATNEKLFF. CDR3 DNA: TGTGCCAGCAGTGATGGGCCTTTCCATCGTGCAACTAATGAAAAACTGTTTTTT. The chain carries TRBV28 and TRBJ1-4, with no clear D. The CDR3 is 18 residues long. V gave up 5 bases and J gave up 0 bases, with 19 bases separating them. Germline V gene data show CDR1 as MDHEN and CDR2 as SYDVKM.

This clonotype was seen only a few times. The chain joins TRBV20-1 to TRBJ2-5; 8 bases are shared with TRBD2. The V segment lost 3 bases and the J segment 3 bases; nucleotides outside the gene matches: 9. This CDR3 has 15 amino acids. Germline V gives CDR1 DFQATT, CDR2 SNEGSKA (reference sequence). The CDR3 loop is CSASRLTGGEETQYF. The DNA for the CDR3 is TGCAGTGCTAGCCGTTTGACGGGGGGGGAAGAGACCCAGTACTTC.

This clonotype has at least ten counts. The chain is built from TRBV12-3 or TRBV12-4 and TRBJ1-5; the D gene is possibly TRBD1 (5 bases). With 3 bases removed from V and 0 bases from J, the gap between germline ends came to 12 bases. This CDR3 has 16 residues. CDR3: CASSFSGTYSNQPQHF. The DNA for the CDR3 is TGTGCCAGCAGTTTCTCAGGGACTTATAGCAATCAGCCCCAGCATTTT.

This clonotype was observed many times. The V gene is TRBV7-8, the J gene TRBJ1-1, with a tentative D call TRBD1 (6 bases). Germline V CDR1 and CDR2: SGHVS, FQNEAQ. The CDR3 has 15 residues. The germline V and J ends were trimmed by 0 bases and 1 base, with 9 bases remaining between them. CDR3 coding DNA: TGTGCCAGCAGCTTAGCTCAGGGGACGAACACTGAAGCTTTCTTT. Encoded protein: CASSLAQGTNTEAFF.

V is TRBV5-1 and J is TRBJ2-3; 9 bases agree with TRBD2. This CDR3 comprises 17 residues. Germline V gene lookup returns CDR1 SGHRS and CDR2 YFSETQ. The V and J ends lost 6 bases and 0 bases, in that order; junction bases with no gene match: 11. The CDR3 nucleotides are TGCGCCAGCATAGCGGGAGAGGGAGGTAGGAGCACAGATACGCAGTATTTT. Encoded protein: CASIAGEGGRSTDTQYF. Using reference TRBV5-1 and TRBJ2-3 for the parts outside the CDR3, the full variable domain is KAGVTQTPRYLIKTRGQQVTLSCSPISGHRSVSWYQQTPGQGLQFLFEYFSETQRNKGNFPGRFSGRQFSNSRSEMNVSTLELGDSALYLCASIAGEGGRSTDTQYFGPGTRLTVL.

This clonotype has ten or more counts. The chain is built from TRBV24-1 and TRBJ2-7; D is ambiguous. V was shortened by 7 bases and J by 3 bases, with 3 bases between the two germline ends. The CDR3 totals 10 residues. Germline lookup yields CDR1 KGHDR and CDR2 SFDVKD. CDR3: CATRDYEQYF. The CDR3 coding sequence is TGTGCCACCAGAGACTACGAGCAGTACTTC.

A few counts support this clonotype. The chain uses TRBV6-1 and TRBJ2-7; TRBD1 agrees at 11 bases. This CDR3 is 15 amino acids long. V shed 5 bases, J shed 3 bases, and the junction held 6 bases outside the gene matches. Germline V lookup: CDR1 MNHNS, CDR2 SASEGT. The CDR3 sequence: CASSLTGTGGYEQYF. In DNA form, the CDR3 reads TGTGCCAGCAGTCTCACCGGGACAGGGGGCTACGAGCAGTACTTC.

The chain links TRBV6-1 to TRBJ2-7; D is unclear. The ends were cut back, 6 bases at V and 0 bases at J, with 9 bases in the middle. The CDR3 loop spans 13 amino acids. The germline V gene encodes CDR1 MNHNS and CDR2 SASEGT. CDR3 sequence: CASRRTDSYEQYF. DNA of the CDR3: TGTGCCAGCAGAAGAACAGACTCCTACGAGCAGTACTTC.

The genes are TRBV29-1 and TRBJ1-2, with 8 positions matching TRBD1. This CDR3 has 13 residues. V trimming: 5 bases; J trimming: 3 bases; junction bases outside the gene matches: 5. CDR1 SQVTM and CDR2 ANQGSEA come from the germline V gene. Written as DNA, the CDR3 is TGCAGCGTTACCGGGACAGGCGACTATGGCTACACCTTC. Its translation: CSVTGTGDYGYTF.

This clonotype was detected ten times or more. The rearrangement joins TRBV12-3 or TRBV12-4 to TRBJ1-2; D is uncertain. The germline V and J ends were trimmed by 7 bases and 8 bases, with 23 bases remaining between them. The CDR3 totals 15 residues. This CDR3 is CASKEEAPGLEGYTF. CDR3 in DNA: TGTGCCAGCAAGGAAGAGGCGCCTGGCCTGGAGGGCTACACCTTC.

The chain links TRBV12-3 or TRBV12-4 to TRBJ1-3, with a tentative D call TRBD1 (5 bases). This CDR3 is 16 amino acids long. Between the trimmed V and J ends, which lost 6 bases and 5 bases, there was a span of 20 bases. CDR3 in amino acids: CASRPMGGGFRNTIYF. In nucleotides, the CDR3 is TGTGCCAGCAGGCCCATGGGGGGGGGGTTTCGAAACACCATATATTTT.

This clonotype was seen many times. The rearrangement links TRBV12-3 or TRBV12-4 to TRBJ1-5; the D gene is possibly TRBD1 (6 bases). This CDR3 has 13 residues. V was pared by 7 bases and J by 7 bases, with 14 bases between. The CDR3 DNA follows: TGTGCCAGCACCCGCCAGGGGAACCAGCCCCAGCATTTT. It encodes CASTRQGNQPQHF.

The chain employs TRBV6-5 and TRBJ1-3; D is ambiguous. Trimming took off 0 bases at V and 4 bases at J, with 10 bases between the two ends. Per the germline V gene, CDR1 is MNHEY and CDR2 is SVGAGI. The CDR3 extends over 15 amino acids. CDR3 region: CASSYSWGGGNTIYF. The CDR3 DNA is TGTGCCAGCAGTTACTCTTGGGGTGGGGGAAACACCATATATTTT.